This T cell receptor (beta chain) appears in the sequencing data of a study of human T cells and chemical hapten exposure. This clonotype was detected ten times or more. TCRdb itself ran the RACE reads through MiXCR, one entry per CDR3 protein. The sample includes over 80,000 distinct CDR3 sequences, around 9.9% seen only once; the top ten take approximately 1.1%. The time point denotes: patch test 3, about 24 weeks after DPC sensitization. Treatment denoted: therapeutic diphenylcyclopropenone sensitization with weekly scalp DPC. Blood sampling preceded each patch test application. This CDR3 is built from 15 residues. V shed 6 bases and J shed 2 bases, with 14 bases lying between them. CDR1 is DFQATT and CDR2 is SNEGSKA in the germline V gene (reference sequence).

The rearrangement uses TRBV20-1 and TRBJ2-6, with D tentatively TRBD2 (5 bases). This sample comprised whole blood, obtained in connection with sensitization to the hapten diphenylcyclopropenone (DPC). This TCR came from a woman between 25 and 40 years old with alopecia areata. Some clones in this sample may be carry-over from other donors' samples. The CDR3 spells CSALEGGAGANVLTF. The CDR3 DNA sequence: TGCAGTGCCCTCGAGGGTGGGGCTGGGGCCAACGTCCTGACTTTC.